The source of this T cell receptor beta chain is a study of post-analysis software for immune sequencing data. This clonotype was recorded once. Unique molecular identifiers were carried by the TCR beta cDNA libraries. TCRdb re-analysed the PCR reads in MiXCR, keeping a single row per CDR3 protein. The table has about 380,000 distinct CDR3 sequences, less than 40% seen once. The sequence came from a girl between 5 and 17 years old with multiple sclerosis. Sequencing was performed on blood.

Here the CDR3 reads CASSLSDGAGEKLFF. CDR3 nucleotides: TGCGCCAGCAGCTTGTCGGATGGGGCAGGAGAAAAACTGTTTTTT. The chain is built from TRBV5-1 and TRBJ1-4; perhaps TRBD1 as D (5 bases). V lost 1 base to trimming and J lost 8 bases, with 15 bases between them. The germline CDR1 and CDR2 sequences are SGHRS and YFSETQ. The CDR3 covers 15 residues.